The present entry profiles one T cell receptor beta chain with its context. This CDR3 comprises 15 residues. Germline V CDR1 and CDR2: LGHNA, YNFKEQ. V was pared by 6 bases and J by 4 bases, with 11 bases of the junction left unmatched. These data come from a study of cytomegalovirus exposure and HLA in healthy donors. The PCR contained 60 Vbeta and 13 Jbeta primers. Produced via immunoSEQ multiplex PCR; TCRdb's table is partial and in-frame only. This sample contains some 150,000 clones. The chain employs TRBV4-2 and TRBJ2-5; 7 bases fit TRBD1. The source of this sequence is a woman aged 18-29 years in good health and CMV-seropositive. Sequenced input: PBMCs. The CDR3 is CASSGPEGAGETQYF. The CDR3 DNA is TGTGCCAGCAGTGGGCCTGAGGGGGCAGGAGAGACCCAGTACTTC.